Detailed here is one TCR beta chain. Per the authors' pipeline: Reference gene primers were amplified, and this amplification served to estimate nucleated cell counts. Sequenced by immunoSEQ multiplex PCR; TCRdb stores in-frame clones only, minus some. V and J calls and clone size are given by that table; D and trimming were obtained from the DNA. The sample includes some 400,000 clones, around 90% seen only once; the top ten take 3%. The data originate from a study of blood T cell repertoires in COVID-19. Study at large: Samples came from the United States, Italy and Spain, spanning acute and convalescent COVID-19. PBMCs, B-cell-depleted T cells, or T cells were the source of the cDNA or gDNA that made up the material.

The V segment lost 3 bases and the J segment 0 bases; nucleotides outside the gene matches: 2. Germline CDR1 reads MDHEN; CDR2 reads SYDVKM. The CDR3 contains 15 residues. The origin of this receptor is a human donor in a cohort sampled during active COVID-19. Sequenced material: peripheral blood. The chain joins TRBV28 to TRBJ2-1, with TRBD2 identical over 7 bases. CDR3: CASSFLADSYNEQFF. CDR3 sequence (DNA): TGTGCCAGCAGTTTCCTAGCGGACTCCTACAATGAGCAGTTCTTC.